This is a list of T cell receptor beta chains from one sample in a study of blood T cell repertoires in COVID-19. Clones were read by immunoSEQ multiplex PCR, and TCRdb kept only the in-frame ones, dropping some. Seen here are 150,000 to 160,000 clones, roughly nine tenths observed once, and the top ten hold around 0.55%. The specimen was peripheral blood. The source of these receptors is a man aged 50 to 60 with acute or convalescent COVID-19. The CDR3 runs from the conserved cysteine through the conserved F or W. Each record gives: J gene, clone size, V gene, D gene, CDR3 length, CDR3 DNA, CDR3 protein. The D gene is left open where the match is weak. Not every row has a clone size; where given, it reads once, few, many or a size class.

>TRBJ2-1|once|TRBV5-1|-|16
TGCGCCAGCAGCTTGGACCAAAGCGGACCCTACAATGAGCAGTTCTTC
CASSLDQSGPYNEQFF
>TRBJ1-6|-|TRBV28|-|16
TGTGCCAGCAGTTCCGGGACATTCTCCTATAATTCACCCCTCCACTTT
CASSSGTFSYNSPLHF
>TRBJ2-2|-|TRBV2|-|12
TGTGCCAGCGCTAGTGGCACCGGGGAGCTGTTTTTT
CASASGTGELFF
>TRBJ2-2|-|TRBV18|TRBD2|18
TGTGCCAGCTCACCGAACCCCACACTAGCGACGAACACCGGGGAGCTGTTTTTT
CASSPNPTLATNTGELFF
>TRBJ2-7|few|TRBV7-2|TRBD2|15
TGTGCCAGCAGCTTATCGTTTTCGGGGGGTTACGAGCAGTACTTC
CASSLSFSGGYEQYF
>TRBJ2-7|-|TRBV5-8|TRBD1|15
TGTGCCAGCAGCCCTTGGGGGACAGGGGGCCACGAGCAGTACTTC
CASSPWGTGGHEQYF
>TRBJ1-3|once|TRBV13|-|13
TGTGCCAGCAGGAGTGTCGCTGGAAACACCATATATTTT
CASRSVAGNTIYF
>TRBJ1-2|-|TRBV6-5|TRBD1|14
TGTGCCAGCAGAAGACAGGGACCCTTCTATGGCTACACCTTC
CASRRQGPFYGYTF
>TRBJ1-4|-|TRBV29-1|TRBD1|13
TGCAGCGTTCTGGGACAGGGGGCGGAAAAACTGTTTTTT
CSVLGQGAEKLFF
>TRBJ2-7|-|TRBV2|TRBD2|13
TGTGCCAGCAGCGAAAGGGACTACTCCGGGCAGTACTTC
CASSERDYSGQYF
>TRBJ1-3|-|TRBV28|TRBD1|15
TGTGCCAGCAGAAAGTGGGGAGACAGGGGTCCCCGCGCCGATTTT
CASRKWGDRGPRADF
>TRBJ2-7|-|TRBV7-8|-|13
TGTGCCAGCAGCTTAGCGGACATGCTGGAGCAGTACTTC
CASSLADMLEQYF
>TRBJ2-3|-|TRBV5-1|TRBD2|15
TGCGCCAGCATGAGAAGCGGGAGGGCCCCGGATACGCAGTATTTT
CASMRSGRAPDTQYF
>TRBJ1-4|-|TRBV19|-|15
TGTGCCAGTAGTATTTCTCGGTTCCAGGGTGAAAAACTGTTTTTT
CASSISRFQGEKLFF
>TRBJ2-1|-|TRBV7-3|-|15
TGTGCCAGCAGCTTGGAAAGGGGTTCCTACAATGAGCAGTTCTTC
CASSLERGSYNEQFF
>TRBJ2-6|-|TRBV5-5|TRBD1|17
TGTGCCAGCAGCGCGACAGGGGGCAGGTCTGGGGCCAACGTCCTGACTTTC
CASSATGGRSGANVLTF
>TRBJ1-1|-|TRBV29-1|TRBD1|13
TGCAGCGTTGTCTTCAGGGGGACCACTGAAGCTTTCTTT
CSVVFRGTTEAFF
>TRBJ2-2|-|TRBV20-1|-|14
TGCAGTGCTAGTCTGACGGGTAGCACCGGGGAGCTGTTTTTT
CSASLTGSTGELFF
>TRBJ1-3|once|TRBV7-2|-|15
TGTGCCAGCAGCTTCTTGACAGCGGGGGGAAACACCATATATTTT
CASSFLTAGGNTIYF
>TRBJ2-1|-|TRBV18|TRBD1|15
TGTGCCAGCTCACCAGGACAGGGGGCCGGACTTGTGCAGTTCTTC
CASSPGQGAGLVQFF
>TRBJ2-2|-|TRBV27|-|17
TGTGCCAGCAGTATACACGGGTCGGCCCTGGACACCGGGGAGCTGTTTTTT
CASSIHGSALDTGELFF
>TRBJ2-5|-|TRBV6-5|-|14
TGTGCCAGCAGGGCGGGACTTCACCAAGAGACCCAGTACTTC
CASRAGLHQETQYF
>TRBJ2-5|-|TRBV21-1|-|14
TGTGCCAGCAGCAAAGTCACGGTTGGAGAGACCCAGTACTTC
CASSKVTVGETQYF
>TRBJ2-2|-|TRBV18|TRBD1|15
TGTGCCAGCTCTTTGGGACAGGCGAACACCGGGGAGCTGTTTTTT
CASSLGQANTGELFF